Reported below is one T cell receptor beta chain. This clonotype was counted at least ten times. Its antigen specificity is not known. The input lacks base qualities; no much larger clone sits a single base away. Sequencing instrument: Illumina HiSeq 2500. TCR beta libraries were prepared by quantitative 5'-RACE with molecular barcodes. The authors processed their data as follows. A new computational method based on a probabilistic model of VDJ rearrangement was used to identify disease-linked TCR variants. TCRdb handled the public reads itself, with Q25 trimming in fastp and clone calling in MiXCR, and kept productive beta chains. One record per CDR3 amino acid sequence lists the most common genes and DNA. Clone size and V and J calls follow TCRdb, not the original study. For this sample there are 240,000 or so distinct CDR3 sequences; approximately 9% appear just once. The top ten hold 6.8% of the sample.

These data belong to a study of CD8 T cells in ankylosing spondylitis (dated by TCRdb to about 2017). In terms of the full investigation: The study profiled T cell receptor beta repertoires in healthy donors and ankylosing spondylitis patients to find disease-linked TCR variants. Peripheral blood was sampled, and synovial fluid was also collected from ankylosing spondylitis patients. The whole study cohort included some 100 healthy donors and 20 to 30 ankylosing spondylitis patients. The research as a whole found: Some of the motif variants had been reported before in the synovial fluid and blood of reactive arthritis patients, a finding that suggests common disease-initiation mechanisms. A TCR beta motif made up of several highly homologous amino acid variants appeared to be characteristic of blood from ankylosing spondylitis patients. According to the report, matched synovial fluid samples from ankylosing spondylitis patients were significantly enriched for the disease-linked clones. The disease-linked clones showed a CD8+ phenotype and occurred at relatively low frequencies in peripheral blood.

Specimen: blood, either unsorted or a sorted T cell fraction (not recorded which). This sequence was found in a male donor with ankylosing spondylitis or in good health (not recorded which).

The bases are TGTGCCAGCAGCCAAGGCCTACTAGCGGGAGTACGGTCCTACAATGAGCAGTTCTTC. The translation is CASSQGLLAGVRSYNEQFF. The V gene is TRBV3-1 and the J gene is TRBJ2-1; 11 nucleotides in the junction match TRBD2. V is pruned by 1 base and J by 1 base, leaving 9 bases of the junction without a gene match. Its CDR3 holds 19 amino acids, cysteine through phenylalanine. Just CDR3 DNA is preserved here, 57 bases in frame from base 1. Based on the germline V gene (reference sequence), the CDR1 and CDR2 sequences are LGHDT and YNNKEL.